This entry lists 16 T cell receptor beta chains sequenced from one sample in a study of shared clonotypes between healthy human individuals. Naive CD8 populations comprised CD45RO-negative cells positively selected for CCR7, excluding terminally differentiated effector memory CD45RA+ cells. Sequencing used immunoSEQ multiplex PCR; TCRdb keeps in-frame clones, though not all of them. The table lists 1.5 million to 2.5 million clones, about 95% of them singletons, with approximately 1% in the top ten. Sequenced input: naive CD8+ T cells sorted from blood. The source is a man younger than 35 in good health.

V is TRBV7-9 and J is TRBJ2-7; unclear D gene. Trimming took off 4 bases at V and 3 bases at J, with 10 bases between the two ends. Germline CDR1 SEHNR, CDR2 FQNEAQ (reference sequence). The CDR3 totals 13 residues. For the CDR3, the DNA is TGTGCCAGCAGCTCCGACGGAGACTACGAGCAGTACTTC. It yields the protein CASSSDGDYEQYF. The variable domain in full, completed from reference TRBV7-9 and TRBJ2-7, reads DTGVSQNPRHKITKRGQNVTFRCDPISEHNRLYWYRQTLGQGPEFLTYFQNEAQLEKSRLLSDRFSAERPKGSFSTLEIQRTEQGDSAMYLCASSSDGDYEQYFGPGTRLTVT.

The genes are TRBV5-1 and TRBJ1-1; D uncertain. Between the trimmed V and J ends, which lost 4 bases and 3 bases, there was a span of 19 bases. Germline CDR1 and CDR2: SGHRS and YFSETQ. CDR3 length: 16 residues. This CDR3 is CASSLSNLPGYTEAFF. CDR3 DNA sequence: TGCGCCAGCAGCCTTTCGAACCTTCCCGGGTACACTGAAGCTTTCTTT.

The J gene is TRBJ1-1, the V gene TRBV7-9; a weak D match, TRBD1 (5 bases). The V end lost 4 bases, the J end lost 0 bases, and 15 bases lay between the germline ends. CDR3 length equals 16 residues. CDR1 and CDR2 (germline): SEHNR, FQNEAQ (reference sequence). The CDR3 reads CASSSGQGSLNTEAFF. The CDR3 DNA reads as TGTGCCAGCAGCTCGGGGCAGGGATCCCTGAACACTGAAGCTTTCTTT. Drawing the rest from reference TRBV7-9 and TRBJ1-1, the complete variable domain is DTGVSQNPRHKITKRGQNVTFRCDPISEHNRLYWYRQTLGQGPEFLTYFQNEAQLEKSRLLSDRFSAERPKGSFSTLEIQRTEQGDSAMYLCASSSGQGSLNTEAFFGQGTRLTVV.

Comments on this clone: The sample contains more than one DNA sequence encoding this CDR3. The genes are TRBV7-6 and TRBJ1-5, with D unresolved. Per the germline V gene, CDR1 is SGHVS and CDR2 is FNYEAQ. V was clipped by 5 bases and J by 1 base, with 6 bases between them. The CDR3 sequence is 13 residues long. Here the CDR3 DNA reads TGTGCCAGCAGCGCGGGGAGCAATCAGCCCCAGCATTTT. This sequence encodes CASSAGSNQPQHF.

This rearrangement joins TRBV5-5 to TRBJ2-1; TRBD1 is a possible D gene (5 bases). V gave up 8 bases and J gave up 4 bases, with 10 bases separating them. There are 12 residues in the CDR3. Germline assignment: CDR1 SGHKS and CDR2 YYEKEE (reference sequence). This CDR3 reads CASRSGYNEQFF. For the CDR3, the DNA is TGTGCCAGTAGATCAGGGTACAATGAGCAGTTCTTC.

The chain uses TRBV28 and TRBJ1-6; D ambiguous. Trimming removed 10 bases at V and 7 bases at J, with 14 bases between. The germline CDR1 and CDR2 sequences are MDHEN and SYDVKM. The CDR3 runs to 13 residues. The DNA of the CDR3 is TGTGCCATCTCGGAGGTTCTCAATTCACCCCTCCACTTT. Translated, it gives CAISEVLNSPLHF.

The chain uses TRBV7-2 and TRBJ1-1; TRBD1 might be the D (5 bases). The CDR3 contains 12 residues. The germline V and J ends were trimmed by 1 base and 11 bases, with 11 bases remaining between them. Germline values: CDR1 SGHTA, CDR2 FQGNSA. This CDR3 is CASSLVGAQAFF. For the CDR3, the DNA is TGTGCCAGCAGCTTAGTTGGGGCCCAGGCTTTCTTT.

The V gene is TRBV7-2, the J gene TRBJ2-4; D is possibly TRBD2 (5 bases). Per the germline V gene, CDR1 is SGHTA and CDR2 is FQGNSA. This CDR3 is 18 amino acids long. V lost 1 base and J lost 10, with 26 bases in between. The DNA of the CDR3 is TGTGCCAGCAGCTTAGACTTTGCCGGGGAAGTGGGTCTAGGGATTCAGTACTTC. Translated, it gives CASSLDFAGEVGLGIQYF.

This chain's CDR3 is CASSHRTGRDQETQYF. For the CDR3, the DNA is TGTGCCAGCAGCCACCGGACAGGGAGGGATCAAGAGACCCAGTACTTC. The chain has TRBV6-6 and TRBJ2-5, with D maybe TRBD1 (8 bases). The germline V and J ends were trimmed by 6 bases and 2 bases, with 19 bases remaining between them. Germline CDR1 MNHNY, CDR2 SVGAGI (reference sequence). The CDR3 is made up of 16 amino acids.

Remarks on this clone: The germline gene is not matched at one end of the junction; a read error may be the cause. The chain combines TRBV6-5 with TRBJ1-6, with no clear D. Germline-derived CDR1 and CDR2 are MNHEY and SVGAGI. The CDR3 consists of 14 residues. The CDR3 DNA reads as TGTGCCAGCAGTTATCGGGCCGGGATTTCATCCCTCCACTTT. Its translation is CASSYRAGISSLHF.

This chain links TRBV4-3 with TRBJ2-1; D unresolved. This CDR3 has 17 amino acids. The ends were cut back, 1 base at V and 7 bases at J, with 20 bases in the middle. Germline values: CDR1 LGHNA, CDR2 YSLEER. The CDR3 region is CASSQGLNGHWGNEQFF. The CDR3 nucleotides are TGCGCCAGCAGCCAAGGGTTGAACGGTCATTGGGGTAATGAGCAGTTCTTC.

This chain links TRBV19 with TRBJ1-2, with D possibly TRBD1 on 6 matching bases. From germline, CDR1 is LNHDA and CDR2 SQIVND (reference sequence). V lost 3 bases, J lost 2 bases, and 16 bases lay in between. CDR3 length equals 16 residues. CDR3 bases: TGTGCCAGTAGTATCCCGTGGGGGCCGGAGAACTATGGCTACACCTTC. It codes for CASSIPWGPENYGYTF.

V usage is TRBV7-9 and J usage is TRBJ1-1; no clear D. The germline V and J ends were trimmed by 6 bases and 3 bases, with 11 bases remaining between them. Germline V lookup: CDR1 SEHNR, CDR2 FQNEAQ (reference sequence). The CDR3 is made up of 13 amino acids. CDR3 sequence: CASREVGDTEAFF. The CDR3 region has the DNA TGTGCCAGCAGAGAAGTCGGGGACACTGAAGCTTTCTTT.

A few counts support this clone. The chain recombines TRBV10-2 with TRBJ1-6; D is undetermined. The germline gives CDR1 WSHSY, CDR2 SAAADI. Trimming took 0 bases from V and 6 from J, leaving 12 bases between them. The CDR3 consists of 16 residues. CDR3 nucleotide sequence: TGCGCCAGCAGTGAGTCAGTGGGCGCAGGTAATTCACCCCTCCACTTT. Protein product: CASSESVGAGNSPLHF.

The chain recombines TRBV19 with TRBJ2-1; maybe TRBD2 (6 bases). The CDR3 sequence is 17 residues long. V gave up 6 bases and J gave up 6 bases, with 24 bases separating them. Germline CDR1 reads LNHDA; CDR2 reads SQIVND (reference sequence). CDR3 DNA: TGTGCCAGTAGGAAGACCCCCCTAGCGTTCGGTTTCAATGAGCAGTTCTTC. Translation: CASRKTPLAFGFNEQFF.

The CDR3 spells CASSQTTRGQYTGELFF. CDR3 DNA sequence: TGCGCCAGCAGCCAAACTACCAGGGGGCAATACACCGGGGAGCTGTTTTTT. The rearrangement joins TRBV4-1 to TRBJ2-2; 8 bases line up with TRBD1. The CDR3 runs 17 residues. V shed 2 bases, J shed 3 bases, and the junction held 8 bases outside the gene matches. CDR1 is MGHRA and CDR2 is YSYEKL in the germline V gene.